This TCR beta chain was profiled in a study of shared clonotypes between healthy human individuals. A split of CD4+ cells into CD45RA+ naive and CD45RA-negative memory subsets was performed. To note about this clone: Antigen unknown.

V was cut by 0 bases and J by 4 bases, with 14 bases left in between. Germline lookup yields CDR1 ENHRY and CDR2 SYGVKD. The CDR3 is made up of 16 amino acids. Study findings and constraints: Sampling was confined to blood; repertoires within tissues likely differ.

Repertoires were generated with immunoSEQ multiplex PCR, while TCRdb's copy carries only in-frame clones and drops some. The sample includes about 2.3 million clones, about 92% of them seen just once. This clonotype was sampled from a man aged 18 to 29 in good health. Some clones in this sample may be carry-over from other donors' samples. The specimen was naive CD4+ T cells from PBMCs. Regarding subset: CD45RA+ positively selected. The rearrangement joins TRBV10-3 to TRBJ2-3; D assignment may be TRBD1 or TRBD2 (6 bases each). The CDR3 DNA sequence: TGTGCCATCAGTGAGTCGGGCGGAGGGGGTCCAGATACGCAGTATTTT. Encoded protein: CAISESGGGGPDTQYF.